These 9 T cell receptor beta chains were all obtained from the same sample, sequenced in a study of blood T cell repertoires in COVID-19. Libraries were prepared by immunoSEQ multiplex PCR; TCRdb keeps only in-frame clonotypes and omits some of them. Of around 78,000 clones listed, roughly 82% were seen once; the top ten hold around 20%. Material: peripheral blood. The receptors were sampled from a human donor in a cohort sampled during active COVID-19.

The rearrangement links TRBV4-3 to TRBJ1-4, with 9 bases lining up with TRBD1. The germline V gene encodes CDR1 LGHNA and CDR2 YSLEER. The CDR3 has 17 residues. Germline trimming cut 2 bases from V and 5 bases from J; bases unmatched to any gene: 9. The CDR3 loop reads CASSQILSGTGNEKLFF. The CDR3, as DNA: TGCGCCAGCAGCCAAATTCTCTCCGGGACAGGGAATGAAAAACTGTTTTTT.

This clone was seen only a few times. This chain joins TRBV10-3 and TRBJ1-1; 7 bases agree with TRBD1. With V trimmed by 5 bases and J by 11 bases, 8 bases remained unmatched. CDR3 size: 12 residues. In germline, CDR1 is ENHRY, CDR2 SYGVKD. The chain's CDR3 is CAISQDRTKAFF. The CDR3 coding sequence is TGTGCCATCAGTCAGGACAGGACTAAGGCTTTCTTT.

The chain employs TRBV5-1 and TRBJ2-3; TRBD2 matches 8 bases. The CDR3 sequence is 18 residues long. V was pared by 5 bases and J by 4 bases, with 18 bases of the junction left unmatched. Germline CDR1 reads SGHRS; CDR2 reads YFSETQ. CDR3 protein: CASSQTPGLAGVSDTQYF. Written as DNA, the CDR3 is TGCGCCAGCAGTCAGACCCCAGGACTAGCAGGGGTATCAGATACGCAGTATTTT.

The V and J genes are TRBV7-9 and TRBJ2-6; the match to TRBD1 covers 7 bases. This CDR3 region has 16 residues. Losses at the gene ends were 5 bases for V and 2 bases for J; bases not matched to a gene: 6. The germline gives CDR1 SEHNR, CDR2 FQNEAQ (reference sequence). The CDR3 sequence is CASSTQGSTGANVLTF. The CDR3, as DNA: TGTGCCAGCAGCACACAGGGGTCCACTGGGGCCAACGTCCTGACTTTC. The full variable domain, rest sourced from reference TRBV7-9 and TRBJ2-6, is DTGVSQNPRHKITKRGQNVTFRCDPISEHNRLYWYRQTLGQGPEFLTYFQNEAQLEKSRLLSDRFSAERPKGSFSTLEIQRTEQGDSAMYLCASSTQGSTGANVLTFGAGSRLTVL.

This rearrangement joins TRBV5-1 to TRBJ2-3; TRBD2 agrees at 15 bases. CDR1 and CDR2 from the germline V gene are SGHRS and YFSETQ. This CDR3 is built from 19 residues. The trim removed 2 bases at V and 3 bases at J, leaving 10 bases unmatched. CDR3 in amino acids: CASSFGLAGGLSGTDTQYF. CDR3 DNA sequence: TGCGCCAGCAGCTTCGGACTAGCGGGGGGGCTGTCTGGGACAGATACGCAGTATTTT.

V and J are TRBV2 and TRBJ1-5, with a possible D match to TRBD1 (5 bases). CDR3 length: 15 residues. V was cut by 8 bases and J by 4 bases, with 18 bases left in between. Germline-derived CDR1 and CDR2 are SNHLY and FYNNEI. CDR3: CASGGGLRTNQPQHF. CDR3 nucleotides: TGTGCCAGCGGGGGGGGACTGAGGACTAATCAGCCCCAGCATTTT.

The CDR3 DNA follows: TGTGCCAGTAGTATAACAGGGTTCATCCCTGGGGCCAACGTCCTGACTTTC. It translates to CASSITGFIPGANVLTF. The chain employs TRBV19 and TRBJ2-6; perhaps TRBD1 as D (6 bases). V was shortened by 2 bases and J by 2 bases, with 13 bases between the two germline ends. The germline V gene encodes CDR1 LNHDA and CDR2 SQIVND (reference sequence). The CDR3 extends over 17 amino acids.

This chain connects TRBV5-1 to TRBJ2-6; 8 nucleotides line up with TRBD1. Germline V gene data show CDR1 as SGHRS and CDR2 as YFSETQ. V shed 0 bases, J shed 0 bases, and the junction held 2 bases outside the gene matches. The CDR3 runs to 17 residues. The CDR3 DNA sequence: TGCGCCAGCAGCTTGGGGACAGGGCGCTCTGGGGCCAACGTCCTGACTTTC. It yields the protein CASSLGTGRSGANVLTF.

The CDR3 reads CASSQADRGFLNEKLFF. The CDR3 nucleotides are TGTGCCAGCAGCCAAGCCGACAGGGGGTTCCTTAATGAAAAACTGTTTTTT. V and J are TRBV3-1 (or the pseudogene TRBV3-2) and TRBJ1-4, with 9 bases matching TRBD1. Germline CDR1 and CDR2: LGHDT and YNNKEL (reference sequence). The V segment lost 1 base and the J segment 4 bases; nucleotides outside the gene matches: 7. The CDR3 runs 17 residues.